A single sample gave rise to the 18 T cell receptor beta chains below, sequenced in a study of blood T cell repertoires in COVID-19. Profiled with immunoSEQ multiplex PCR; TCRdb holds only in-frame clones, not every one. In the table there are hundreds of thousands of clones, 80% to 90% of which are singletons. The sequencing input was peripheral blood. These receptors were collected from a woman older than 75 with active or convalescent COVID-19.

The rearrangement links TRBV9 to TRBJ2-7; 7 bases line up with TRBD2. Germline V gives CDR1 SGDLS, CDR2 YYNGEE. V gave up 4 bases and J gave up 4 bases; unmatched junction bases: 8. This CDR3 has 14 residues. This CDR3 reads CASSSGRDPYEQYF. CDR3 bases: TGTGCCAGCAGCTCGGGGAGGGACCCTTACGAGCAGTACTTC.

The genes are TRBV11-2 and TRBJ2-1; TRBD2 aligns across 9 bases. Trimming removed 1 base from V and 4 bases from J; junction bases left unmatched: 5. This CDR3 is 16 amino acids long. Germline V lookup: CDR1 SGHAT, CDR2 FQNNGV. The CDR3 is CASSLGASGVYNEQFF. CDR3 bases: TGTGCCAGCAGCTTAGGGGCTAGCGGGGTATACAATGAGCAGTTCTTC.

The CDR3 here is CASSGGVNQPQHF. Written as DNA, the CDR3 is TGTGCCAGCAGCGGGGGGGTTAATCAGCCCCAGCATTTT. The chain recombines TRBV7-2 with TRBJ1-5; D may be TRBD1 (5 bases). Trimming left V 5 bases short and J 4 bases short, with 9 bases between. The CDR3 length is 13 residues. Germline CDR1 SGHTA, CDR2 FQGNSA. The full variable domain, completed using reference TRBV7-2 and TRBJ1-5, is GAGVSQSPSNKVTEKGKDVELRCDPISGHTALYWYRQSLGQGLEFLIYFQGNSAPDKSGLPSDRFSAERTGGSVSTLTIQRTQQEDSAVYLCASSGGVNQPQHFGDGTRLSIL.

The genes are TRBV5-1 and TRBJ1-5; D possibly corresponds to TRBD1 (6 bases). Germline V gene sequence: CDR1 SGHRS, CDR2 YFSETQ. The CDR3 covers 15 residues. V gave up 0 bases and J gave up 6 bases, with 13 bases separating them. The DNA of the CDR3 is TGCGCCAGCAGCTTGGAAGGGGGGGTTGGTCAGCCCCAGCATTTT. Translating gives CASSLEGGVGQPQHF. Based on the CDR3 plus reference TRBV5-1 and TRBJ1-5, the full variable domain is KAGVTQTPRYLIKTRGQQVTLSCSPISGHRSVSWYQQTPGQGLQFLFEYFSETQRNKGNFPGRFSGRQFSNSRSEMNVSTLELGDSALYLCASSLEGGVGQPQHFGDGTRLSIL.

V is TRBV11-1 and J is TRBJ2-3; 8 bases align to TRBD2. The CDR3 extends over 15 amino acids. The germline gives CDR1 SGHAT, CDR2 FQDESV (reference sequence). V lost 2 bases to trimming and J lost 4 bases; unmatched junction nucleotides: 5. In nucleotides, the CDR3 is TGTGCCAGCAGCTTAAACGCGGGAGGTGCAGATACGCAGTATTTT. Amino acids: CASSLNAGGADTQYF.

The genes are TRBV7-2 and TRBJ1-5; D gene uncertain. CDR3 length equals 14 residues. V was pared by 1 base and J by 2 bases, with 6 bases between. Germline-derived CDR1 and CDR2 are SGHTA and FQGNSA. For the CDR3, the DNA is TGTGCCAGCAGCTTAGAAGTAGGCAATCAGCCCCAGCATTTT. It codes for CASSLEVGNQPQHF.

The chain couples TRBV3-1 (or the pseudogene TRBV3-2) to TRBJ1-1; D ambiguous. The V end was cut by 0 bases, the J end by 4 bases, with 6 bases between. The CDR3 loop spans 13 amino acids. CDR1 and CDR2 from the germline V gene are LGHDT and YNNKEL (reference sequence). CDR3: CASSQESRTEAFF. CDR3 DNA: TGTGCCAGCAGCCAAGAATCCCGCACTGAAGCTTTCTTT.

The chain carries TRBV5-6 and TRBJ2-2, with D possibly TRBD2 on 6 matching bases. CDR1 and CDR2 from the germline V gene are SGHDT and YYEEEE. The V end lost 4 bases, the J end lost 3 bases, and 16 bases lay between the germline ends. The CDR3 spans 16 residues. CDR3 DNA sequence: TGTGCCAGCAGCCCGGGTCTGGGGGACTACACCGGGGAGCTGTTTTTT. Its protein product is CASSPGLGDYTGELFF.

The V call is TRBV27, the J call TRBJ2-7, with D possibly TRBD2 on 6 matching bases. Trimming removed 3 bases at V and 7 bases at J, with 25 bases between. Germline CDR1 reads MNHEY; CDR2 reads SMNVEV (reference sequence). The CDR3 loop spans 17 amino acids. The CDR3 DNA reads TGTGCCAGCAGTTTTTGGGGAGGAGGCGGATTAACGGGGGAGCAGTACTTC. The encoded protein is CASSFWGGGGLTGEQYF.

The genes are TRBV19 and TRBJ1-1; TRBD1 aligns across 9 bases. The CDR3 is 18 amino acids. The germline gives CDR1 LNHDA, CDR2 SQIVND (reference sequence). Trimming removed 5 bases from V and 3 bases from J; junction bases left unmatched: 16. The CDR3 coding sequence is TGTGCCAGTAGTGGAACAGGGGGCGCAGCTCGGGGGGACACTGAAGCTTTCTTT. Amino acid sequence: CASSGTGGAARGDTEAFF.

There are a few counts of this clone. The rearrangement links TRBV29-1 to TRBJ2-7; 11 bases map to TRBD2. The CDR3 length is 13 residues. CDR1 is SQVTM, CDR2 ANQGSEA, per germline. Trimming cost V 3 bases and J 3 bases; bases outside gene matches: 1. The CDR3 region has the DNA TGCAGCGTTGACGGGACTAGCGGCTACGAGCAGTACTTC. Encoded protein: CSVDGTSGYEQYF.

The chain is built from TRBV24-1 and TRBJ2-1, with 15 bases lining up with TRBD2. The CDR3 is 18 amino acids. Germline loops: CDR1 KGHDR, CDR2 SFDVKD. The V gene end was trimmed by 5 bases and the J gene end by 8 bases; junction bases not matched to a gene: 12. DNA for the CDR3: TGTGCCACCAGTGGGGGACTAGCGGGGGGCCGCAACGCGGATGAGCAGTTCTTC. It is translated as CATSGGLAGGRNADEQFF.

V and J are TRBV27 and TRBJ2-5; D perhaps matches TRBD2 (6 bases). This CDR3 is 16 amino acids long. V gave up 5 bases and J gave up 4 bases, with 20 bases separating them. CDR1 is MNHEY, CDR2 SMNVEV, per germline (reference sequence). The CDR3 is CASSPINWEEGETQYF. In nucleotides, the CDR3 is TGTGCCAGCAGTCCCATAAATTGGGAGGAAGGAGAGACCCAGTACTTC.

This clone is a singleton in its sample. This sample also contains other DNA sequences that code for the same CDR3. The chain links TRBV4-1 to TRBJ2-5, with TRBD2 matching 7 bases. This CDR3 spans 15 amino acids. Germline loops: CDR1 MGHRA, CDR2 YSYEKL. The V and J ends lost 0 bases and 1 base, in that order; junction bases with no gene match: 2. The chain's CDR3 is CASSQDGGGQETQYF. The CDR3 coding sequence is TGCGCCAGCAGCCAAGATGGGGGGGGCCAAGAGACCCAGTACTTC.

This clone was seen once. Other DNA sequences in this specimen translate into the identical CDR3. The chain has TRBV5-4 and TRBJ1-2, with 9 bases that match TRBD1. J gave up 5 bases and V 2 bases, and 7 bases lay outside the gene matches. CDR1 is SGHNT and CDR2 is YYREEE in the germline V gene (reference sequence). This CDR3 has 15 amino acids. The CDR3 bases are TGTGCCAGCAGCTTCCCGGGACAGGGAGGTTATGGCTACACCTTC. Encoded protein: CASSFPGQGGYGYTF.

This chain joins TRBV18 and TRBJ2-3, with 8 bases that match TRBD2. With 2 bases clipped from V and 2 bases from J, the junction kept 9 bases outside the gene matches. This CDR3 contains 17 residues. The germline V gene has CDR1 KGHSH and CDR2 LQKENI. The DNA for the CDR3 is TGTGCCAGCTCACCAATGTACGGGAGGGGCTTCACAGATACGCAGTATTTT. Translated, it gives CASSPMYGRGFTDTQYF.

The chain uses TRBV5-1 and TRBJ1-1, with D possibly being TRBD1 (6 bases). The CDR3 sequence is 15 residues long. Germline V gene lookup returns CDR1 SGHRS and CDR2 YFSETQ. Trimming took off 0 bases at V and 0 bases at J, with 9 bases between the two ends. The DNA for the CDR3 is TGCGCCAGCAGCTTGGCCGGACAGATGAACACTGAAGCTTTCTTT. This gives the protein CASSLAGQMNTEAFF.

This clone occurred once. The V gene is TRBV5-1, the J gene TRBJ1-3; D is undetermined. The germline V gene encodes CDR1 SGHRS and CDR2 YFSETQ. V was trimmed by 4 bases and J by 0 bases, leaving 11 bases between them. CDR3 size: 15 residues. CDR3 amino acids: CASSPGSYSGNTIYF. CDR3 DNA sequence: TGCGCCAGCAGCCCGGGATCATACTCTGGAAACACCATATATTTT. Drawing the rest from reference TRBV5-1 and TRBJ1-3, the complete variable domain is KAGVTQTPRYLIKTRGQQVTLSCSPISGHRSVSWYQQTPGQGLQFLFEYFSETQRNKGNFPGRFSGRQFSNSRSEMNVSTLELGDSALYLCASSPGSYSGNTIYFGEGSWLTVV.